This T cell receptor (beta chain) was recorded in a study of molecular identifiers for immune sequencing clone quantification. This clonotype has more than one count but fewer than ten. Its matching antigen is unknown. General study results and limits: Amid roughly 1 million naive cells, spiked Jurkat TCR RNA from one cell was reportedly still detectable.

MiXCR was run by TCRdb on the PCR reads, yielding one entry per CDR3 protein. Among some 680,000 distinct CDR3 sequences listed, about 25% were seen once. Specimen: naive CD8+ T cells from blood, with Jurkat cell RNA spiked in. The subset is: FACS-sorted CD8+CD4-CCR7+CD45RA+ naive T cells. This receptor was obtained from a human donor in good health. Some libraries in this study had Jurkat cell RNA spiked in.

The CDR3: CASSLEPRGLSGNTIYF. The CDR3 DNA is TGTGCCAGCAGCTTAGAACCGCGGGGGCTCTCTGGAAACACCATATATTTT. The chain is built from TRBV7-2 and TRBJ1-3; the D gene is possibly TRBD1 (6 bases). The germline CDR1 and CDR2 sequences are SGHTA and FQGNSA. This CDR3 contains 17 residues. Trimming took 1 base from V and 0 from J, leaving 13 bases between them.